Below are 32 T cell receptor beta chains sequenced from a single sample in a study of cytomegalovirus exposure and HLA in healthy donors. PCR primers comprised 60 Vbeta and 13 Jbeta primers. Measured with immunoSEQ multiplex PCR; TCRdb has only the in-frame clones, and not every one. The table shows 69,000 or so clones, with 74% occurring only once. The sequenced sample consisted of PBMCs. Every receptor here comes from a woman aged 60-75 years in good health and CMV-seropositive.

This chain's CDR3 is CASSGGVNTGELFF. The CDR3 region has the DNA TGCGCCAGCAGCGGCGGGGTTAACACCGGGGAGCTGTTTTTT. The rearrangement links TRBV10-1 to TRBJ2-2; TRBD2 might be the D (6 bases). Per germline, CDR1 WNHNN and CDR2 SYGVQD (reference sequence). The V end lost 6 bases, the J end lost 2 bases, and 10 bases lay between the germline ends. The CDR3 spans 14 residues.

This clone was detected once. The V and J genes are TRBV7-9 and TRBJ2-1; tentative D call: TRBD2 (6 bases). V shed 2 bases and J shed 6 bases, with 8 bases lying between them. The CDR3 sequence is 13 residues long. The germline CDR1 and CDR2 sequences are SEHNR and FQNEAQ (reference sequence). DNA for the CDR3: TGTGCCAGCAGCTTATTCGGGGGCAATGAGCAGTTCTTC. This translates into CASSLFGGNEQFF.

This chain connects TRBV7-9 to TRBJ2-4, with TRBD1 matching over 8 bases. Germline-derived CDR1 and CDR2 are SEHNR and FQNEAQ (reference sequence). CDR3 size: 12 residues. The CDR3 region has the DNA TGTGTCACAGGACAGGGAACAAACATTCAGTACTTC. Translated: CVTGQGTNIQYF.

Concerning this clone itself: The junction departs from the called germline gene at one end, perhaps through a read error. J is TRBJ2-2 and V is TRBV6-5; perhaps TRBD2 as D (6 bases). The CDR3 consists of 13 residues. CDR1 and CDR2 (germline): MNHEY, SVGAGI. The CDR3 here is CASSLESFGGLFF. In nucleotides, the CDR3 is TGTGCCAGCAGCCTCGAGTCGTTCGGGGGGCTGTTTTTT.

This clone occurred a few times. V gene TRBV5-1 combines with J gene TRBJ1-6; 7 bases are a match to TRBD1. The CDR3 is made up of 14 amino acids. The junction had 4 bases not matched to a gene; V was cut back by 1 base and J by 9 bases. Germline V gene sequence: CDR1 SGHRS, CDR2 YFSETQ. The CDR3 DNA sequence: TGCGCCAGCAGCTTGCAGGGGGTCGGTTCACCCCTCCACTTT. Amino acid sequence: CASSLQGVGSPLHF.

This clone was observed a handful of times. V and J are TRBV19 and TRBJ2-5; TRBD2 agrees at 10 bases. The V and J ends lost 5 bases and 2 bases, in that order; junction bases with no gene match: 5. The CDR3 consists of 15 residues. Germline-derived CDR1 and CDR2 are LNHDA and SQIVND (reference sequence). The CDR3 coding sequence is TGTGCCAGTAGTCCTATAGCGGGGGGTCAAGAGACCCAGTACTTC. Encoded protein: CASSPIAGGQETQYF.

The CDR3, as DNA: TGTGCCAGCAGCCAAGGGGGCTCCCTGAACACTGAAGCTTTCTTT. Amino acid sequence: CASSQGGSLNTEAFF. This chain connects TRBV14 to TRBJ1-1; tentatively, D is TRBD1 (5 bases). Trimming cost V 1 base and J 0 bases, with 9 bases left between them. This CDR3 is 15 amino acids long. CDR1 is SGHDN and CDR2 is FVKESK in the germline V gene.

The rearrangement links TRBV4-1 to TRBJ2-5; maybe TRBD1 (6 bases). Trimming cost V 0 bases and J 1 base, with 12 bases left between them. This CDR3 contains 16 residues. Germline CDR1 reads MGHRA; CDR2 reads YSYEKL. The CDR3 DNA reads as TGCGCCAGCAGCCAAGAACCGACAGGCCTCCAAGAGACCCAGTACTTC. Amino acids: CASSQEPTGLQETQYF.

The CDR3 sequence is CASSPPRGTGSSYEQYF. The CDR3 DNA follows: TGTGCCAGCTCACCCCCACGTGGGACAGGGAGCTCCTACGAGCAGTACTTC. V usage is TRBV18 and J usage is TRBJ2-7; 9 bases are shared with TRBD1. CDR1 KGHSH and CDR2 LQKENI come from the germline V gene. Losses at the gene ends were 3 bases for V and 0 bases for J; bases not matched to a gene: 9. This CDR3 is 17 amino acids long.

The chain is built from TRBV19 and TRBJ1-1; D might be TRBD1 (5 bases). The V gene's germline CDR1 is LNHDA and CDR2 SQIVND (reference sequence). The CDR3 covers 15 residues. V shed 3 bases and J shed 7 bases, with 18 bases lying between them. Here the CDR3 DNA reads TGTGCCAGTAGTATCTCGTCAGGGCGGTATGGTGAAGCTTTCTTT. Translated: CASSISSGRYGEAFF. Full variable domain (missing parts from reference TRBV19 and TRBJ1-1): DGGITQSPKYLFRKEGQNVTLSCEQNLNHDAMYWYRQDPGQGLRLIYYSQIVNDFQKGDIAEGYSVSREKKESFPLTVTSAQKNPTAFYLCASSISSGRYGEAFFGQGTRLTVV.

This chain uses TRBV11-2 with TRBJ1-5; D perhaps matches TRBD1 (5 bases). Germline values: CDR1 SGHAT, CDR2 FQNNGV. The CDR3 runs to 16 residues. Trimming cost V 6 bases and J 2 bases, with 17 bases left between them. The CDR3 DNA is TGTGCCAGCAGAAAGGGCGGGGCAAGGGGCAATCAGCCCCAGCATTTT. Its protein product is CASRKGGARGNQPQHF.

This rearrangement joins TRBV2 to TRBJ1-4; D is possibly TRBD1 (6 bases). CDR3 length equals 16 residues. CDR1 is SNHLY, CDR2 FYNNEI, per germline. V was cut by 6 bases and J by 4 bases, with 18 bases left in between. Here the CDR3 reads CASRTHREGGNEKLFF. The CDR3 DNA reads TGTGCCAGCAGAACTCACAGGGAAGGGGGTAATGAAAAACTGTTTTTT. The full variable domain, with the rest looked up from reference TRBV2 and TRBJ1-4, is EPEVTQTPSHQVTQMGQEVILRCVPISNHLYFYWYRQILGQKVEFLVSFYNNEISEKSEIFDDQFSVERPDGSNFTLKIRSTKLEDSAMYFCASRTHREGGNEKLFFGSGTQLSVL.

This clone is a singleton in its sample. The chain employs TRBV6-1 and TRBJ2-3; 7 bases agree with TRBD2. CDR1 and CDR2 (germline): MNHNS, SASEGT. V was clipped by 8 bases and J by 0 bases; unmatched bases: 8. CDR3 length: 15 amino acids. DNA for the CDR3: TGTGCCAGCTTAAGGGGAGGGGCGAGCACAGATACGCAGTATTTT. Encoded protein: CASLRGGASTDTQYF.

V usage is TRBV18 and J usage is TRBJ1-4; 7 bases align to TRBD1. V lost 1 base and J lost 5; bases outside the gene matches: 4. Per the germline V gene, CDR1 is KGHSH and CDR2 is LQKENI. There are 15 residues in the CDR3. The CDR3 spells CASSPRQGQNEKLFF. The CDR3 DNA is TGTGCCAGCTCACCACGACAGGGACAAAATGAAAAACTGTTTTTT.

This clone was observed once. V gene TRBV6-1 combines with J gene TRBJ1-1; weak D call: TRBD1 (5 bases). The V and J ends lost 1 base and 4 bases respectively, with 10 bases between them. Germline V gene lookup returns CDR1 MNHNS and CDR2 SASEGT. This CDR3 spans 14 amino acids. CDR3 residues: CASSEEGTATEAFF. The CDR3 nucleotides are TGTGCCAGCAGTGAAGAGGGGACTGCCACTGAAGCTTTCTTT.

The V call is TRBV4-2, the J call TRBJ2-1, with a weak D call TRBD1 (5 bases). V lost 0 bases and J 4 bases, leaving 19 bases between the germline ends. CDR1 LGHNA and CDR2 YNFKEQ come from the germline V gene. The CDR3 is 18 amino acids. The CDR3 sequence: CASSQDSIPPGYYNEQFF. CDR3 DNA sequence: TGTGCCAGCAGCCAAGATTCCATCCCCCCAGGGTATTACAATGAGCAGTTCTTC.

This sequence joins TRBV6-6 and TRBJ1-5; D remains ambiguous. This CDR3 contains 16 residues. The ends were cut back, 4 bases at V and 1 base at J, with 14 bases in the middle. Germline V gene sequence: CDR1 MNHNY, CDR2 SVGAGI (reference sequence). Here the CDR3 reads CASSLRRGSSNQPQHF. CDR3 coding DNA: TGTGCCAGCAGTTTACGGAGAGGGAGCAGCAATCAGCCCCAGCATTTT.

Here the CDR3 DNA reads TGTGCCAGCAGCGCCTCCAGGGTCGAGCAGTACTTC. It translates to CASSASRVEQYF. V gene TRBV11-2 combines with J gene TRBJ2-7, with TRBD1 as a possible D gene (5 bases). The germline gives CDR1 SGHAT, CDR2 FQNNGV. CDR3 length equals 12 residues. Trimming cost V 5 bases and J 6 bases, with 11 bases left between them.

DNA for the CDR3: TGTGCCAGCAGCCAAGTGGGAGGGGCGTCTAATGAAAAACTGTTTTTT. This sequence encodes CASSQVGGASNEKLFF. This chain connects TRBV4-2 to TRBJ1-4; D might be TRBD1 (5 bases). This CDR3 is 16 amino acids long. V dropped 1 base and J dropped 3 bases, with 12 bases sitting between them. Germline-derived CDR1 and CDR2 are LGHNA and YNFKEQ.

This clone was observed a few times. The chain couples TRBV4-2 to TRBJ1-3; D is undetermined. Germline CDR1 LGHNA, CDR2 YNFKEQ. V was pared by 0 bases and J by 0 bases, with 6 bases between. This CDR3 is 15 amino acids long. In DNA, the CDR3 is TGTGCCAGCAGCCAAGAACAGACCTCTGGAAACACCATATATTTT. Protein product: CASSQEQTSGNTIYF.

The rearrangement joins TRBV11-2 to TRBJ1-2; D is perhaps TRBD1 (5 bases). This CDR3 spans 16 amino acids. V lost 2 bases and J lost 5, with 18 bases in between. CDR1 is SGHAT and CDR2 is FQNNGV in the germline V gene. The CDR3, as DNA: TGTGCCAGCAGCTTAACCTGGTCTAGGGGTACTTATGGCTACACCTTC. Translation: CASSLTWSRGTYGYTF.

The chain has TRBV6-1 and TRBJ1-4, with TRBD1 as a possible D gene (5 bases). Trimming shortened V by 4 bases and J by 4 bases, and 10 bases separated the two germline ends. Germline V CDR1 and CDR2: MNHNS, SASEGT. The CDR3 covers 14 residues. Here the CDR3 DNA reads TGTGCCAGCAGTGCGGGACTGGTTAATGAAAAACTGTTTTTT. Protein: CASSAGLVNEKLFF.

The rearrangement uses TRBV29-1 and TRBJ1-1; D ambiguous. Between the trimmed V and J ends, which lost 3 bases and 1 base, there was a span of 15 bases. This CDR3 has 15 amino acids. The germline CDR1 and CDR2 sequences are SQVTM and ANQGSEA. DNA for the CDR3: TGCAGCGTTGACGGCTCAGCGTATACGAACACTGAAGCTTTCTTT. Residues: CSVDGSAYTNTEAFF.

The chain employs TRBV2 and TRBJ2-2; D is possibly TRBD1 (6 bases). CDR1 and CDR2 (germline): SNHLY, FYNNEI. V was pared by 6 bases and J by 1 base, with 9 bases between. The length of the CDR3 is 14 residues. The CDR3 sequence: CASSSTGNTGELFF. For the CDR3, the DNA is TGTGCCAGCAGCTCGACAGGGAACACCGGGGAGCTGTTTTTT.

For the CDR3, the DNA is TGCGCCAGCAGCTCCGACTACAGCTATGGCTACACCTTC. It translates to CASSSDYSYGYTF. The V and J genes are TRBV5-1 and TRBJ1-2, with D hard to call. Trimming stripped 3 bases from V and 4 bases from J, with 10 bases between. Germline CDR1 is SGHRS and CDR2 is YFSETQ. This CDR3 is built from 13 residues.

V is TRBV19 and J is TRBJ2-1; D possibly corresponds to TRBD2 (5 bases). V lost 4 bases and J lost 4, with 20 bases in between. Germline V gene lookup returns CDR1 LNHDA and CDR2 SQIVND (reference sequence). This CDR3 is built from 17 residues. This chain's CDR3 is CASSTEGGQLLYNEQFF. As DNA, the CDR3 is TGTGCCAGTAGTACCGAGGGTGGCCAGCTGTTATACAATGAGCAGTTCTTC.

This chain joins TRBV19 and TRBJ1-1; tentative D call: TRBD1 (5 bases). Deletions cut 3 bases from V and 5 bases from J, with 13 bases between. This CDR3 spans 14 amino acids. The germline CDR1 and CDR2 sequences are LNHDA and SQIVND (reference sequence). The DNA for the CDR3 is TGTGCCAGTAGTATTAACCAGGGTGGAACTGAAGCTTTCTTT. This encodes CASSINQGGTEAFF.

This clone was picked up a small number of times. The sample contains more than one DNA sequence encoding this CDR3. CDR3 loop: CASSLGGPTDTQYF. The CDR3 nucleotides are TGCGCCAGCAGCTTGGGCGGCCCCACAGATACGCAGTATTTT. The chain couples TRBV5-1 to TRBJ2-3; the D is unclear. The CDR3 totals 14 residues. Trimming shortened V by 0 bases and J by 2 bases, and 7 bases separated the two germline ends. The germline V gene encodes CDR1 SGHRS and CDR2 YFSETQ.

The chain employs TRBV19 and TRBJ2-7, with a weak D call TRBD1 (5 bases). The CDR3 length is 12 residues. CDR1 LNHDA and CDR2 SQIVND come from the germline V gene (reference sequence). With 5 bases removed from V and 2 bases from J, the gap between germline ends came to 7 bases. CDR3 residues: CASSPGTYEQYF. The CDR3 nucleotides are TGTGCCAGTAGTCCAGGGACCTACGAGCAGTACTTC.

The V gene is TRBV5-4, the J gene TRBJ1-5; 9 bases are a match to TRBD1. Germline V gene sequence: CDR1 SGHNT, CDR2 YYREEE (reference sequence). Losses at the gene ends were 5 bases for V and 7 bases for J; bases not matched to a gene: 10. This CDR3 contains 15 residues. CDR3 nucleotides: TGTGCCAGCAGTGAAGCCGGGACAGGGAACCAGCCCCAGCATTTT. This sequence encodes CASSEAGTGNQPQHF.

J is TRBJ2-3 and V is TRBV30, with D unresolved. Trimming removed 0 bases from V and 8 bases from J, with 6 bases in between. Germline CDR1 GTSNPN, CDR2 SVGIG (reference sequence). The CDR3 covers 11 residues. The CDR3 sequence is CAWSVYGTQYF. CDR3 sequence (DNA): TGTGCCTGGAGTGTATACGGTACGCAGTATTTT. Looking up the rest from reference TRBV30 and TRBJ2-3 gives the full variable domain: SQTIHQWPATLVQPVGSPLSLECTVEGTSNPNLYWYRQAAGRGLQLLFYSVGIGQISSEVPQNLSASRPQDRQFILSSKKLLLSDSGFYLCAWSVYGTQYFGPGTRLTVL.

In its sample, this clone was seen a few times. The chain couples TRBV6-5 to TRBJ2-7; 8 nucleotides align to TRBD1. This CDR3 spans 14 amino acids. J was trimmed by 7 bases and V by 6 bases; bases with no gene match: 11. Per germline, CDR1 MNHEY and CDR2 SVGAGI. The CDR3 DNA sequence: TGTGCCAGCAGGCTACGACAGGGGTCAGGAGAGCAGTACTTC. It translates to CASRLRQGSGEQYF.